The T cell receptor (beta chain) under discussion was sequenced for a study of CD8 T cells in Susac syndrome. Reverse transcription of about 0.5 to 1 ug RNA was carried out with random hexamers. The immunoSEQ assay covered 54 Vbeta and 13 Jbeta segments for CDR3. TCRdb processed the immunoSEQ multiplex PCR reads anew with MiXCR; each CDR3 protein has one entry. The table includes more than 150,000 distinct CDR3 sequences, approximately 95% detected once. Trimming took 2 bases from V and 3 from J, leaving 7 bases between them. CDR3 size: 13 residues. Germline CDR1 KGHSH, CDR2 LQKENI. The genes are TRBV18 and TRBJ2-5; D remains unclear. Sequenced: CD4+ T cells from PBMCs. The receptor's source is a human donor with Susac syndrome. This CDR3 is CASSPMLEETQYF. CDR3 nucleotide sequence: TGTGCCAGCTCACCAATGCTAGAAGAGACCCAGTACTTC.